The rows below give T cell receptor beta chains drawn from one sample of a study of cytomegalovirus exposure and HLA in healthy donors. TCRdb keeps only in-frame clones here, not all; method: immunoSEQ multiplex PCR. The repertoire includes about 86,000 clones, roughly three quarters of them detected once, and 14% to 15% sits in the top ten. The sequencing sample was made of PBMCs. The receptors come from a middle-aged woman in good health and CMV-seropositive. CDR3s include the opening cysteine and the closing phenylalanine or tryptophan. D genes are given only for firm matches. Expanded clones get a size class; other rows say once, few or many, or leave the size out.

clone_size	v_call	j_call	d_call	cdr3_nt	cdr3_aa
NA	TRBV5-1	TRBJ2-7	TRBD1	TGCGCCAGCAGCTCGCGGACAGGGGCCGGGGAGCAGTACTTC	CASSSRTGAGEQYF
NA	TRBV7-9	TRBJ2-7	NA	TGTGCCAGCAGCTTAGTCGATGGCAGGGTTCTCTACGAGCAGTACTTC	CASSLVDGRVLYEQYF
NA	TRBV28	TRBJ1-5	NA	TGTGCCACCAGTTGGCCAGGGAGCAATCAGCCCCAGCATTTT	CATSWPGSNQPQHF
NA	TRBV7-2	TRBJ2-1	NA	TGTGCCAGCAGCTTAGACATTACGAATTACAATGGGCAGTTCTTC	CASSLDITNYNGQFF
NA	TRBV4-1	TRBJ2-3	NA	TGCGCCAGCAGCCAAGAGGGGGCGCGGGCAGATACGCAGTATTTT	CASSQEGARADTQYF
NA	TRBV5-1	TRBJ1-1	NA	TGCGCCAGCAGCGCCAGGGGTGGGATGAACACTGAAGCTTTCTTT	CASSARGGMNTEAFF
NA	TRBV28	TRBJ2-5	NA	TGTGCCAGCATCCAGGGTGTAGGGGAGACCCAGTACTTC	CASIQGVGETQYF
NA	TRBV28	TRBJ1-1	NA	TGTGCCAGCAGTAGGTTAGGGGCCGGTAACACTGAAGCTTTCTTT	CASSRLGAGNTEAFF
once	TRBV10-1	TRBJ2-2	TRBD1	TGCGCCAGCAGCAGGGGGCCCGGGGAGCTGTTTTTT	CASSRGPGELFF
few	TRBV2	TRBJ1-1	TRBD1	TGTGCCAGCAGTCAGGGGGAGAACACTGAAGCTTTCTTT	CASSQGENTEAFF
once	TRBV4-1	TRBJ2-7	NA	TGCGCCAGCAGCCCCTCGTGGCCAGGCTACGAGCAGTACTTC	CASSPSWPGYEQYF
NA	TRBV6-1	TRBJ2-7	NA	TGTGCCAGCAGCGCGGGACAGAACTACGAGCAGTACTTC	CASSAGQNYEQYF
NA	TRBV30	TRBJ1-2	TRBD1	TGTGCCTGGAGTCCCGGGACAGGGATGTATGGCTACACCTTC	CAWSPGTGMYGYTF
NA	TRBV28	TRBJ2-7	NA	TGTGCCAGCAGTTTGTTCTACCAGGGCATCTACGAGCAGTACTTC	CASSLFYQGIYEQYF
NA	TRBV2	TRBJ2-1	TRBD2	TGTGCCAGCAGTCTACGACTAGCGGGAAGGACCTACAATGAGCAGTTCTTC	CASSLRLAGRTYNEQFF
few	TRBV7-9	TRBJ2-6	NA	TGTGCCAGCAGCTTACCGGGAGGGGCCAACGTCCTGACTTTC	CASSLPGGANVLTF
few	TRBV9	TRBJ2-7	NA	TGTGCCAGCAGCGGAGACTGGGGAGTGGAAGCCGAGCAGTACTTC	CASSGDWGVEAEQYF
NA	TRBV7-7	TRBJ1-6	NA	TGTGCTAGCAGCTCGGGACAAGATAATTCACCCCTCCACTTT	CASSSGQDNSPLHF
few	TRBV4-3	TRBJ2-2	TRBD1	TGCGCCAGCAGCCGCCGACAGGGGGCTTACACCGGGGAGCTGTTTTTT	CASSRRQGAYTGELFF
NA	TRBV9	TRBJ1-5	TRBD1	TGTGCCAGCAGCGTGGGGACAGTAGGCAATCAGCCCCAGCATTTT	CASSVGTVGNQPQHF
NA	TRBV30	TRBJ1-1	TRBD1	TGTGCCTGGAGTCGTAAGCTCACAGGGGAAGTCGCCACTGAAGCTTTCTTT	CAWSRKLTGEVATEAFF
NA	TRBV25-1	TRBJ1-1	TRBD1	TGTGCCAGCACGGACAGGGGGCTGAGCACTGAAGCTTTCTTT	CASTDRGLSTEAFF
NA	TRBV5-1	TRBJ2-7	TRBD1	TGCGCCAGCAGACTCGACAGGGTGGACGAGCAGTACTTC	CASRLDRVDEQYF
NA	TRBV6-4	TRBJ1-2	NA	TGTGCCAGCAGTGAACGAGGTGGCTATGGCTACACCTTC	CASSERGGYGYTF
NA	TRBV30	TRBJ1-3	NA	NA	CAWSVLVFRGTIYF
NA	TRBV25-1	TRBJ1-2	TRBD1	TGTGCCAGCAGTGACCCAGGGGGGAAATTGGGTGGCTACACCTTC	CASSDPGGKLGGYTF
once	TRBV2	TRBJ2-5	NA	TGTGCCAGCAGGTTACTAGCTGAGACCCAGTACTTC	CASRLLAETQYF
NA	TRBV28	TRBJ2-7	TRBD1	TGTGCCAGCAGTTTGGACAGGGGAGGGTCATACGAGCAGTACTTC	CASSLDRGGSYEQYF
NA	TRBV5-1	TRBJ1-1	NA	TGCGCCAGCAGCTTGTCTTGGGGGGTCGGAACTGAAGCTTTCTTT	CASSLSWGVGTEAFF
few	TRBV28	TRBJ1-5	NA	TGTGCCAGCAGTTTCGGACCCGGGACAAGGGGCAATCAGCCCCAGCATTTT	CASSFGPGTRGNQPQHF
NA	TRBV7-2	TRBJ1-5	NA	TGTGCCAGCAGCTTAGTGTCGGTTAGCAATCAGCCCCAGCATTTT	CASSLVSVSNQPQHF
NA	TRBV7-9	TRBJ2-1	NA	TGTGCCAGCAGTCCCCCCAAGGGGGAAAACTACAATGAGCAGTTCTTC	CASSPPKGENYNEQFF
NA	TRBV6-5	TRBJ2-3	NA	TGTGCCAGCTCGAAACATAGCACAGATACGCAGTATTTT	CASSKHSTDTQYF
NA	TRBV7-8	TRBJ2-4	NA	TGTGCCAGCAGCCCCCGACAGTTTAGACTAGCCAAAAACATTCAGTACTTC	CASSPRQFRLAKNIQYF
NA	TRBV27	TRBJ2-1	TRBD2	TGTGCCAGCTCGATTTCCCCTAGCGGGGGTGATGAGCAGTTCTTC	CASSISPSGGDEQFF
NA	TRBV30	TRBJ1-2	NA	TGTGCCTGGAAAAGTTGGACAGAACAATATGGCTACACCTTC	CAWKSWTEQYGYTF
NA	TRBV6-1	TRBJ1-2	NA	TGTGCCAGCAGTGAAGCGCTAGGGGTAGTGGAGTATGGCTACACCTTC	CASSEALGVVEYGYTF
NA	TRBV2	TRBJ2-7	NA	TGTGCCAGCGGAGGGGATCCGCCGAACTACGAGCAGTACTTT	CASGGDPPNYEQYF
NA	TRBV19	TRBJ2-7	NA	TGTGCCAGTAGTCCCAGAAGGGAGGACGAGCAGTACTTC	CASSPRREDEQYF
NA	TRBV7-3	TRBJ2-2	NA	TGTGCCAGCAGCTTAGGGCAGGGCCTAAACACCGGGGAGCTGTTTTTT	CASSLGQGLNTGELFF
NA	TRBV30	TRBJ1-3	TRBD1	TGTGCCTGGACACAGGGGGCGATTAGGCATGGAAACACCATATATTTT	CAWTQGAIRHGNTIYF
once	TRBV27	TRBJ1-1	NA	TGTGCCAGCAAGAGGAAAACAGGGTCAGGGACTGAAGCTTTCTTT	CASKRKTGSGTEAFF
few	TRBV29-1	TRBJ2-7	NA	TGCAGCGTTGATGGTCTCACGGGAGCAACCTACGAGCAGTACTTC	CSVDGLTGATYEQYF
few	TRBV15	TRBJ2-3	NA	TGTGCCACCAGCAGAGGAGAGGATACGCAGTATTTT	CATSRGEDTQYF
NA	TRBV18	TRBJ2-7	NA	TGTGCCAGCTCACCTATGGAGGGGGCGAGCCACGAGCAGTACTTC	CASSPMEGASHEQYF
few	TRBV4-2	TRBJ2-1	NA	TGTGCCAGCAGCCAAGATTTGGGCCATGAGCAGTTCTTC	CASSQDLGHEQFF
NA	TRBV29-1	TRBJ2-7	TRBD2	TGCAGCGTTGAGCTAGCGGGACGAAAATCGGGTCCCTACGAGCAGTACTTC	CSVELAGRKSGPYEQYF
NA	TRBV4-2	TRBJ2-1	NA	TGTGCCAGCAGCCAAGAGGGGTCGAGGGACAATGAGCAGTTCTTC	CASSQEGSRDNEQFF
NA	TRBV9	TRBJ1-5	TRBD1	TGTGCCAGCAGCGTAGCTGGGACAGGCAATCAGCCCCAGCATTTT	CASSVAGTGNQPQHF